Below are 3 T cell receptor beta chains sequenced from a single sample in a study of human thymus T cells. Generated by immunoSEQ multiplex PCR, the TCRdb table keeps only in-frame clones and is missing some. The repertoire holds tens of thousands of clones, with approximately 95% as singletons. Sequencing was carried out using blood. These receptors all stem from a boy younger than two with a congenital heart defect but otherwise immunologically healthy.

The V and J genes are TRBV10-3 and TRBJ2-3, with D perhaps being TRBD1 or TRBD2 (5 bases each). Trimming pared 4 bases from V and 2 bases from J, leaving 13 bases between. Germline CDR1 ENHRY, CDR2 SYGVKD. This CDR3 spans 15 amino acids. CDR3 in amino acids: CAISGRGDLTDTQYF. CDR3 DNA sequence: TGTGCCATCAGTGGACGTGGGGACCTCACAGATACGCAGTATTTT.

The J gene is TRBJ2-7, the V gene TRBV14, with D hard to call. The CDR3 covers 11 residues. Deletions cut 2 bases from V and 4 bases from J, with 3 bases between. Germline V gene sequence: CDR1 SGHDN, CDR2 FVKESK. The CDR3 nucleotides are TGTGCCAGCAGCCAAAAATACGAGCAGTACTTC. It is translated as CASSQKYEQYF.

The chain employs TRBV5-1 and TRBJ2-5; tentative D call: TRBD1 (6 bases). Germline CDR1 SGHRS, CDR2 YFSETQ. This CDR3 comprises 14 residues. V lost 0 bases, J lost 5 bases, and 11 bases lay in between. This CDR3 reads CASSLDRVGETQYF. CDR3 nucleotides: TGCGCCAGCAGCTTGGACAGGGTGGGGGAGACCCAGTACTTC.